This T cell receptor beta chain was profiled in a study of CD8 T cells in ankylosing spondylitis. Study observations and caveats: Disease-linked clones bore a CD8+ phenotype, appearing relatively rarely in peripheral blood.

This CDR3 comprises 16 residues. Germline V gives CDR1 DFQATT, CDR2 SNEGSKA (reference sequence). V gave up 3 bases and J gave up 0 bases, with 15 bases separating them. As concerns this clonotype: Its antigen is not identified.

TCRdb re-derived calls from the 5' RACE reads in MiXCR, one entry per CDR3 protein. This sample yields 210,000 or so distinct CDR3 sequences, of which under 30% are seen a single time; approximately 6.6% belongs to the top ten. This TCR was sampled from a male donor with ankylosing spondylitis or in good health (not recorded which). Sequenced sample: blood, either unsorted or a sorted T cell fraction (not recorded which). The V gene is TRBV20-1, the J gene TRBJ1-3; D call uncertain. CDR3 sequence (DNA): TGCAGTGCTAGTAAAGGATCGTCGATCTCTGGAAACACCATATATTTT. It yields the protein CSASKGSSISGNTIYF.